This passage covers 30 T cell receptor beta chains from one sample sequenced in a study of blood T cell repertoires in COVID-19. Only in-frame clones appear in the TCRdb table, and some are missing; sequencing was by immunoSEQ multiplex PCR. In the table there are around 70,000 clones, about 80% of which are singletons. The sequenced sample consisted of peripheral blood. The receptors stem from a human donor in a cohort sampled during active COVID-19.

This chain joins TRBV11-2 and TRBJ1-1, with 8 bases aligning to TRBD1. J was trimmed by 4 bases and V by 4 bases; bases with no gene match: 11. The V gene's germline CDR1 is SGHAT and CDR2 FQNNGV. The CDR3 totals 16 residues. The CDR3 is CASSSNRGAKRTEAFF. The CDR3 DNA reads as TGTGCCAGCAGCTCGAACAGGGGGGCAAAGCGCACTGAAGCTTTCTTT.

The J gene is TRBJ1-1, the V gene TRBV9; D is unclear. V was shortened by 1 base and J by 6 bases, with 10 bases between the two germline ends. From germline, CDR1 is SGDLS and CDR2 YYNGEE. The CDR3 totals 13 residues. The CDR3 region has the DNA TGTGCCAGCAGCGTAACCAGTACCGCTGAAGCTTTCTTT. This encodes CASSVTSTAEAFF. Filled out from reference TRBV9 and TRBJ1-1, the complete variable domain reads DSGVTQTPKHLITATGQRVTLRCSPRSGDLSVYWYQQSLDQGLQFLIQYYNGEERAKGNILERFSAQQFPDLHSELNLSSLELGDSALYFCASSVTSTAEAFFGQGTRLTVV.

The chain is built from TRBV25-1 and TRBJ2-2; weak D call: TRBD2 (5 bases). This CDR3 spans 16 amino acids. V lost 1 base and J lost 4, with 13 bases in between. The V gene's germline CDR1 is MGHDK and CDR2 SYGVNS. The CDR3 region has the DNA TGTGCCAGCAGTGAATTAGCCCTAGGAGGCACCGGGGAGCTGTTTTTT. This translates into CASSELALGGTGELFF.

The CDR3 region is CASSLGGINQPQHF. CDR3 nucleotides: TGCGCCAGCAGCCTAGGAGGGATCAATCAGCCCCAGCATTTT. The rearrangement joins TRBV5-1 to TRBJ1-5, with D unresolved. Germline lookup yields CDR1 SGHRS and CDR2 YFSETQ. Between the trimmed V and J ends, which lost 4 bases and 3 bases, there was a span of 11 bases. The CDR3 extends over 14 amino acids.

This clone was observed a few times. CDR3 protein: CASSPSGNPTYEQYF. In nucleotides, the CDR3 is TGTGCCAGCAGCCCCTCCGGGAACCCGACCTACGAGCAGTACTTC. The genes are TRBV7-9 and TRBJ2-7; weak D call: TRBD2 (5 bases). CDR3 length: 15 residues. Per the germline V gene, CDR1 is SEHNR and CDR2 is FQNEAQ (reference sequence). Trimming took off 5 bases at V and 2 bases at J, with 16 bases between the two ends.

The rearrangement joins TRBV7-9 to TRBJ2-5; tentative D call: TRBD1 (6 bases). Germline CDR1 SEHNR, CDR2 FQNEAQ (reference sequence). The CDR3 extends over 12 amino acids. V gave up 0 bases and J gave up 7 bases, with 6 bases separating them. In nucleotides, the CDR3 is TGTGCCAGCAGCTTAGCAGGGGGGACCCAGTACTTC. Its protein product is CASSLAGGTQYF.

The J gene is TRBJ2-1, the V gene TRBV28; 11 bases are shared with TRBD2. This CDR3 is 15 amino acids long. Unmatched junction bases numbered 5, after V lost 7 bases and J lost 3 bases. Germline assignment: CDR1 MDHEN and CDR2 SYDVKM. The CDR3 is CASTRLAGSYNEQFF. The CDR3 region has the DNA TGTGCCAGCACCCGACTAGCGGGGAGCTACAATGAGCAGTTCTTC.

This clone has a single count. The chain is built from TRBV24-1 and TRBJ1-5; D unclear. The CDR3 covers 12 residues. Trimming pared 9 bases from V and 3 bases from J, leaving 8 bases between. CDR1 and CDR2 from the germline V gene are KGHDR and SFDVKD. CDR3 sequence (DNA): TGTGCCACCGGGCAGAACAATCAGCCCCAGCATTTT. It translates to CATGQNNQPQHF.

The rearrangement joins TRBV7-8 to TRBJ2-1; 11 bases align to TRBD2. The CDR3 runs 19 residues. The germline V gene has CDR1 SGHVS and CDR2 FQNEAQ. V lost 3 bases, J lost 5 bases, and 15 bases stayed unmatched. CDR3 loop: CASSLQLAGDRFGNNEQFF. The DNA for the CDR3 is TGTGCCAGCAGCTTGCAACTAGCGGGAGATCGTTTCGGCAACAATGAGCAGTTCTTC. Looking up the rest from reference TRBV7-8 and TRBJ2-1 gives the full variable domain: GAGVSQSPRYKVAKRGQDVALRCDPISGHVSLFWYQQALGQGPEFLTYFQNEAQLDKSGLPSDRFFAERPEGSVSTLKIQRTQQEDSAVYLCASSLQLAGDRFGNNEQFFGPGTRLTVL.

V usage is TRBV4-1 and J usage is TRBJ2-1, with 9 nucleotides matching TRBD2. Germline loops: CDR1 MGHRA, CDR2 YSYEKL. The ends lost 6 bases at V and 0 bases at J; junction bases unmatched: 6. The CDR3 is made up of 16 amino acids. CDR3 sequence: CASSQIAGDSYNEQFF. The CDR3 DNA reads TGCGCCAGCAGTCAAATAGCGGGGGACTCCTACAATGAGCAGTTCTTC.

The gene calls are TRBV4-2 and TRBJ1-2, with 7 bases lining up with TRBD1. CDR3 size: 15 residues. Trimming at V came to 1 base and at J to 5 bases, leaving 7 bases not matched to a gene. The germline gives CDR1 LGHNA, CDR2 YNFKEQ. The CDR3 is CASSQGEGAGYGYTF. For the CDR3, the DNA is TGTGCCAGCAGCCAAGGAGAGGGGGCTGGATATGGCTACACCTTC.

The chain uses TRBV2 and TRBJ2-3; weak D call: TRBD2 (6 bases). CDR1 and CDR2 from the germline V gene are SNHLY and FYNNEI. Trimming stripped 5 bases from V and 8 bases from J, with 17 bases between. This CDR3 region has 14 residues. The DNA of the CDR3 is TGTGCCAGCAGTAAGGAGGGTGGTTCGGGTACGCAGTATTTT. This sequence encodes CASSKEGGSGTQYF.

The rearrangement uses TRBV12-3 or TRBV12-4 and TRBJ1-2; D is perhaps TRBD1 (5 bases). The CDR3 has 12 residues. The V end lost 7 bases, the J end lost 3 bases, and 9 bases lay between the germline ends. In DNA form, the CDR3 reads TGTGCCAGCAACGGGGGGGACTATGGCTACACCTTC. It yields the protein CASNGGDYGYTF.

The V gene is TRBV28, the J gene TRBJ2-7, with 7 bases aligning to TRBD1. From germline, CDR1 is MDHEN and CDR2 SYDVKM. The CDR3 has 15 amino acids. The J segment lost 3 bases and the V segment lost 2 bases, leaving 7 bases of the junction unmatched. CDR3 region: CASSLDRDWGYEQYF. DNA for the CDR3: TGTGCCAGCAGTTTAGACAGGGATTGGGGCTACGAGCAGTACTTC.

The chain has TRBV5-4 and TRBJ2-2; a weak D match, TRBD1 (6 bases). Germline assignment: CDR1 SGHNT and CDR2 YYREEE (reference sequence). The CDR3 sequence is 16 residues long. The germline V and J ends were trimmed by 4 bases and 1 base, with 14 bases remaining between them. CDR3 nucleotide sequence: TGTGCCAGCAGCCCCACAGGACAGATGAACACCGGGGAGCTGTTTTTT. Translation gives CASSPTGQMNTGELFF.

This clone was seen only a few times. The gene calls are TRBV5-4 and TRBJ2-7; 8 bases line up with TRBD1. The trim removed 1 base at V and 6 bases at J, leaving 6 bases unmatched. Germline loops: CDR1 SGHNT, CDR2 YYREEE (reference sequence). The CDR3 loop spans 14 amino acids. DNA of the CDR3: TGTGCCAGCAGCTTGAGGGCAGGGGGCTTCGAGCAGTACTTC. Its translation: CASSLRAGGFEQYF.

The J gene is TRBJ2-5, the V gene TRBV7-2; the D is unclear. The length of the CDR3 is 14 residues. The ends were cut back, 2 bases at V and 1 base at J, with 8 bases in the middle. Germline CDR1 is SGHTA and CDR2 is FQGNSA. CDR3 sequence (DNA): TGTGCCAGCAGCTTATTGGGCAGCCAAGAGACCCAGTACTTC. Translating gives CASSLLGSQETQYF.

This sequence joins TRBV7-6 and TRBJ2-7; 8 nucleotides match TRBD1. Trimming cost V 5 bases and J 3 bases; bases outside gene matches: 9. Germline-derived CDR1 and CDR2 are SGHVS and FNYEAQ. The CDR3 has 15 amino acids. This CDR3 is CASSPPGTGHYEQYF. In DNA form, the CDR3 reads TGTGCCAGCAGCCCCCCCGGGACAGGTCACTACGAGCAGTACTTC.

The sample holds one count of this clone. The chain combines TRBV28 with TRBJ2-7; 8 bases are a match to TRBD1. This CDR3 is built from 14 residues. Unmatched junction bases numbered 4, after V lost 2 bases and J lost 4 bases. Germline CDR1 MDHEN, CDR2 SYDVKM. The CDR3 nucleotides are TGTGCCAGCAGTTTAGACAGGGGAGCGTACGAGCAGTACTTC. Translating it yields CASSLDRGAYEQYF.

This clone was picked up a small number of times. The CDR3 protein is CASSLSGGGTGELFF. Written as DNA, the CDR3 is TGCGCCAGCAGCTTATCGGGAGGGGGCACCGGGGAGCTGTTTTTT. This chain connects TRBV5-1 to TRBJ2-2, with 8 bases matching TRBD2. Looked up from germline, CDR1 is SGHRS and CDR2 is YFSETQ. V shed 2 bases and J 4 bases; nucleotides not matched to a gene: 4. CDR3 length: 15 amino acids.

V usage is TRBV5-1 and J usage is TRBJ2-1; 12 bases match TRBD2. The CDR3 spans 18 residues. From germline, CDR1 is SGHRS and CDR2 YFSETQ. Losses at the gene ends were 0 bases for V and 2 bases for J; bases not matched to a gene: 6. CDR3 DNA: TGCGCCAGCAGCTTGGTCCTAGCGGGAGGGTCCCCCTACAATGAGCAGTTCTTC. As protein: CASSLVLAGGSPYNEQFF. Together with reference TRBV5-1 and TRBJ2-1, the CDR3 gives the full variable domain: KAGVTQTPRYLIKTRGQQVTLSCSPISGHRSVSWYQQTPGQGLQFLFEYFSETQRNKGNFPGRFSGRQFSNSRSEMNVSTLELGDSALYLCASSLVLAGGSPYNEQFFGPGTRLTVL.

The V and J genes are TRBV18 and TRBJ1-1; D unresolved. Deletions cut 0 bases from V and 1 base from J, with 9 bases between. This CDR3 has 15 residues. Germline CDR1 reads KGHSH; CDR2 reads LQKENI. The CDR3: CASSPPSSGNTEAFF. CDR3 coding DNA: TGTGCCAGCTCACCACCATCGTCCGGGAACACTGAAGCTTTCTTT.

V usage is TRBV7-2 and J usage is TRBJ1-1, with 7 bases identical to TRBD1. The V segment lost 5 bases and the J segment 10 bases; nucleotides outside the gene matches: 7. The CDR3 spans 12 residues. CDR1 SGHTA and CDR2 FQGNSA come from the germline V gene. CDR3 in amino acids: CASSLRDSLAFF. Written as DNA, the CDR3 is TGTGCCAGCAGCCTCAGGGACAGCTTAGCTTTCTTT.

V usage is TRBV6-6 and J usage is TRBJ1-5; D ambiguous. V lost 5 bases and J lost 11, with 10 bases in between. Germline values: CDR1 MNHNY, CDR2 SVGAGI (reference sequence). There are 11 residues in the CDR3. DNA of the CDR3: TGTGCCAGCAGTCAAGACAAGGCCCAGCATTTT. Its protein is CASSQDKAQHF.

The chain has TRBV18 and TRBJ2-2; 7 nucleotides agree with TRBD2. Germline V gene data show CDR1 as KGHSH and CDR2 as LQKENI. CDR3 length: 15 residues. Trimming took 6 bases from V and 6 from J; bases not matched to a gene: 10. The CDR3 DNA reads as TGTGCCAGCTCCCTAAAGCAGGGAGGGCCCGGGGAGCTGTTTTTT. Translation gives CASSLKQGGPGELFF.

The chain recombines TRBV28 with TRBJ2-7; TRBD1 matches at 10 bases. The V gene's germline CDR1 is MDHEN and CDR2 SYDVKM. This CDR3 spans 14 amino acids. J was trimmed by 6 bases and V by 4 bases; bases with no gene match: 6. The CDR3 loop is CASSSPGTGAEQYF. The DNA for the CDR3 is TGTGCCAGCAGTTCCCCCGGGACAGGGGCCGAGCAGTACTTC. Full variable domain (outside the CDR3, taken from reference TRBV28 and TRBJ2-7): DVKVTQSSRYLVKRTGEKVFLECVQDMDHENMFWYRQDPGLGLRLIYFSYDVKMKEKGDIPEGYSVSREKKERFSLILESASTNQTSMYLCASSSPGTGAEQYFGPGTRLTVT.

This sequence joins TRBV28 and TRBJ2-1, with a weak D call TRBD2 (7 bases). The ends were cut back, 6 bases at V and 4 bases at J, with 16 bases in the middle. This CDR3 is 15 amino acids long. CDR1 MDHEN and CDR2 SYDVKM come from the germline V gene. The CDR3 region is CASSRLGGAYNEQFF. The CDR3 bases are TGTGCCAGCAGCCGGTTGGGGGGGGCGTACAATGAGCAGTTCTTC.

This chain uses TRBV4-3 with TRBJ1-5; TRBD1 might be the D (5 bases). There are 15 residues in the CDR3. Trimming removed 1 base at V and 3 bases at J, with 10 bases between. Looked up from germline, CDR1 is LGHNA and CDR2 is YSLEER. As DNA, the CDR3 is TGCGCCAGCAGCCAAGCCACAGGTTACAATCAGCCCCAGCATTTT. Its protein is CASSQATGYNQPQHF.

This clone was found a few times. One junction end does not reproduce the germline sequence, and a read error may be involved. V gene TRBV3-1 (or the pseudogene TRBV3-2) combines with J gene TRBJ2-2; the match to TRBD1 covers 10 bases. The CDR3 covers 15 residues. Germline V gives CDR1 LGHDT, CDR2 YNNKEL (reference sequence). CDR3 protein: CASRQGQGDTGELFF. CDR3 nucleotide sequence: TGTGCCAGCAGACAAGGACAGGGGGACACCGGGGAGCTGTTTTTT.

This clone was counted only a few times. This sequence joins TRBV6-1 and TRBJ1-1; D not certain. Germline CDR1 reads MNHNS; CDR2 reads SASEGT. V gave up 3 bases and J gave up 3 bases, with 14 bases separating them. The CDR3 length is 15 residues. The CDR3 sequence is CASSERAIGDTEAFF. In DNA, the CDR3 is TGTGCCAGCAGTGAGAGGGCAATTGGGGACACTGAAGCTTTCTTT.